This T cell receptor (beta chain) was identified in a study of T cell responses to AZD1222 COVID-19 vaccine. The CDR3 consists of 17 residues. Per germline, CDR1 SGHVS and CDR2 FNYEAQ. Trimming cost V 1 base and J 7 bases, with 20 bases left between them. Assay: immunoSEQ multiplex PCR; the TCRdb copy retains only in-frame clones and omits some. The sample has around 160,000 clones, 91% seen once; the top ten hold 3.5% to 4%. The genes are TRBV7-6 and TRBJ1-3, with a weak D call TRBD1 (5 bases). The sequences come from peripheral blood, collected 28 days after the second AZD1222 dose. This receptor was taken from an adult who received the AZD1222 COVID-19 vaccine. CDR3 sequence reads: CASSLEVPGTVGNTIYF. CDR3 DNA: TGTGCCAGCAGCTTAGAAGTTCCCGGGACCGTCGGTAACACCATATATTTT.